These T cell receptor beta chains were read from a single sample in a study of lymphopenia after photon versus proton radiotherapy. Generated by immunoSEQ multiplex PCR, the TCRdb table keeps only in-frame clones and is missing some. The data hold tens of thousands of clones, with approximately 95% observed a single time. The source was peripheral blood, collected from a patient treated with photon-based radiotherapy. The receptor source for this set is a woman aged 50 to 60 with cholangiocarcinoma. Each CDR3 is given with its conserved first and last residue. D genes are given only for firm matches. The size entry is marked missing in some rows and otherwise reads once, few, many or a size class.

J: TRBJ1-5
D: .
size: few
V: TRBV15
CDR3: CATSRDPKEAWQPQHF
DNA: TGTGCCACCAGCAGAGATCCGAAGGAGGCATGGCAGCCCCAGCATTTT

J: TRBJ2-2
D: TRBD1
size: .
V: TRBV5-6
CDR3: CASSLDRGHNTGELFF
DNA: TGTGCCAGCAGCTTGGACAGGGGGCATAACACCGGGGAGCTGTTTTTT

J: TRBJ1-2
D: TRBD1
size: .
V: TRBV6-5
CDR3: CASIRTRGRDGGYTF
DNA: TGTGCCAGCATAAGGACCAGGGGGCGAGATGGTGGCTACACCTTC

J: TRBJ2-2
D: .
size: .
V: TRBV9
CDR3: CASSVENTGELFF
DNA: TGTGCCAGCAGCGTAGAGAACACCGGGGAGCTGTTTTTT

J: TRBJ2-2
D: .
size: .
V: TRBV25-1
CDR3: CASSMDGSSTGELFF
DNA: TGTGCCAGCAGCATGGACGGGAGTAGCACCGGGGAGCTGTTTTTT

J: TRBJ1-6
D: .
size: .
V: TRBV5-1
CDR3: CASSLDHSPLHF
DNA: TGCGCCAGCAGCTTAGACCATTCACCCCTCCACTTT

J: TRBJ2-1
D: TRBD2
size: .
V: TRBV5-4
CDR3: CASSPSRTSGGNNEQFF
DNA: TGTGCCAGCAGCCCCTCCCGGACTAGCGGGGGTAACAATGAGCAGTTCTTC

J: TRBJ1-2
D: .
size: .
V: TRBV19
CDR3: CASSIAHTGSYGYTF
DNA: TGTGCCAGTAGTATAGCCCACACAGGGAGCTATGGCTACACCTTC

J: TRBJ2-1
D: TRBD2
size: .
V: TRBV19
CDR3: CASSIMAYGRDEQFF
DNA: TGTGCCAGTAGTATTATGGCCTACGGGAGGGATGAGCAGTTCTTC

J: TRBJ2-3
D: .
size: .
V: TRBV6-1
CDR3: CASTGALGTDTQYF
DNA: TGTGCCAGCACCGGCGCCTTGGGGACAGATACGCAGTATTTT

J: TRBJ1-3
D: .
size: .
V: TRBV30
CDR3: CAWSVFQAAGNTIYF
DNA: TGTGCCTGGAGTGTCTTCCAGGCTGCAGGAAACACCATATATTTT

J: TRBJ1-5
D: .
size: .
V: TRBV4-1
CDR3: CATARDSNQPQHF
DNA: TGCGCCACCGCACGGGACAGCAATCAGCCCCAGCATTTT

J: TRBJ1-1
D: .
size: .
V: TRBV7-6
CDR3: CASSSGRARRGTEAFF
DNA: TGTGCCAGCAGCTCAGGCAGGGCCCGGCGGGGGACTGAAGCTTTCTTT

J: TRBJ1-1
D: TRBD1
size: once
V: TRBV28
CDR3: CASSTRTGGAEIAFF
DNA: TGTGCCAGCAGTACCCGGACAGGGGGCGCCGAGATTGCTTTCTTT

J: TRBJ2-2
D: .
size: once
V: TRBV6-4
CDR3: CASSRHRAGSNTGELFF
DNA: TGTGCCAGCAGCCGCCATCGGGCGGGGTCGAACACCGGGGAGCTGTTTTTT

J: TRBJ2-1
D: TRBD2
size: .
V: TRBV4-3
CDR3: CASSQKLAATSPGEQFF
DNA: TGCGCCAGCAGCCAAAAACTAGCGGCTACAAGCCCCGGTGAGCAGTTCTTC

J: TRBJ1-1
D: .
size: .
V: TRBV6-6
CDR3: CASSYRTSNTEAFF
DNA: TGTGCCAGCAGTTACCGGACGTCGAACACTGAAGCTTTCTTT

J: TRBJ1-1
D: .
size: .
V: TRBV10-3
CDR3: CAISASRGLGGTEAFF
DNA: TGTGCCATCAGTGCATCGCGGGGGTTAGGGGGCACTGAAGCTTTCTTT

J: TRBJ1-2
D: .
size: .
V: TRBV30
CDR3: CAWSFAGKYGYTF
DNA: TGTGCCTGGAGTTTTGCAGGGAAGTATGGCTACACCTTC

J: TRBJ1-2
D: .
size: .
V: TRBV19
CDR3: CASTAEVRVGGYTF
DNA: TGTGCCAGTACCGCGGAGGTCCGGGTTGGAGGCTACACCTTC

J: TRBJ1-2
D: .
size: .
V: TRBV5-4
CDR3: CASSLAAGADETF
DNA: TGTGCCAGCAGCTTGGCCGCGGGGGCGGATGAAACCTTC

J: TRBJ1-1
D: .
size: .
V: TRBV5-6
CDR3: CASSYPWGGNTEAFF
DNA: TGTGCCAGCAGCTACCCCTGGGGGGGGAACACTGAAGCTTTCTTT

J: TRBJ1-3
D: .
size: .
V: TRBV6-5
CDR3: CASSRGQGENTIYF
DNA: TGTGCCAGCAGTCGGGGGCAGGGAGAAAACACCATATATTTT